This TCR beta chain was observed in a study of cytomegalovirus exposure and HLA in healthy donors. Findings and caveats of the study: Equally common other TCR beta chains were less clonally expanded than HLA-associated ones, a later analysis found. TCR beta V segments were, for the most part, productive about 87% or about 30% of the time in an earlier analysis.

PCR used 60 Vbeta primers and 13 Jbeta primers. Data came from immunoSEQ multiplex PCR; TCRdb stores just in-frame clones and leaves some out. The repertoire consists of 150,000 to 200,000 clones, with 75% to 90% occurring once and the leading ten covering about 9.3%. Details on this clone: The target antigen is unknown.

Donors showed nominal health when sampled, although they likely had unrecorded immune exposures. The germline gives CDR1 SGHTA, CDR2 FQGNSA. With V trimmed by 5 bases and J by 6 bases, 12 bases remained unmatched. This CDR3 spans 16 amino acids. The TCR comes from a man aged 18 to 29 in good health and CMV-seropositive. The sample consisted of PBMCs. The chain carries TRBV7-2 and TRBJ2-1, with 8 nucleotides matching TRBD2. The CDR3 is CASSLIAGTRSNEQFF. CDR3 bases: TGTGCCAGCAGCCTAATAGCGGGGACTAGATCCAATGAGCAGTTCTTC. Supplemented by reference TRBV7-2 and TRBJ2-1, the full variable domain reads GAGVSQSPSNKVTEKGKDVELRCDPISGHTALYWYRQSLGQGLEFLIYFQGNSAPDKSGLPSDRFSAERTGGSVSTLTIQRTQQEDSAVYLCASSLIAGTRSNEQFFGPGTRLTVL.